Presented here are 32 T cell receptor beta chains from one specimen sequenced in a study of PD-L1 blockade in urothelial cancer. Data came from immunoSEQ multiplex PCR; TCRdb stores just in-frame clones and leaves some out. The top ten hold 6.5% to 8% of the sample, which has roughly 45,000 clones, 87% seen once. The sample in question was PBMCs, obtained around atezolizumab (anti-PD-L1) treatment. The source of these receptors is a man between 60 and 75 years old with urothelial cancer.

The V call is TRBV9, the J call TRBJ2-3; D may be TRBD1 (7 bases). Germline CDR1 SGDLS, CDR2 YYNGEE. This CDR3 contains 15 residues. V dropped 1 base and J dropped 5 bases, with 14 bases sitting between them. Written as DNA, the CDR3 is TGTGCCAGCAGCGTACGCGGGACAGTTGAAGATACGCAGTATTTT. This codes for CASSVRGTVEDTQYF.

The gene calls are TRBV9 and TRBJ2-5, with D possibly being TRBD1 (6 bases). The CDR3 length is 17 residues. V was clipped by 3 bases and J by 2 bases, with 20 bases between them. The germline CDR1 and CDR2 sequences are SGDLS and YYNGEE. This CDR3 reads CASSASPPGQSQETQYF. Written as DNA, the CDR3 is TGTGCCAGCAGCGCATCACCCCCGGGACAATCTCAAGAGACCCAGTACTTC.

To note about this clone: A read error may produce the germline difference seen at one junction end. The chain employs TRBV5-8 and TRBJ1-2; D is possibly TRBD1 (6 bases). The CDR3 runs 14 residues. Germline lookup yields CDR1 SGHTS and CDR2 YDEGEE. The CDR3 sequence is CASSRELDSYGYTF. The CDR3 DNA follows: TGCGCCAGCAGCCGAGAGCTGGACAGCTATGGCTACACCTTC.

The CDR3 nucleotides are TGTGCCAGCACTTCCTCCGGGGGGACTGAAGCTTTCTTT. Translated, it gives CASTSSGGTEAFF. The chain carries TRBV6-6 and TRBJ1-1; tentative D call: TRBD1 (5 bases). V lost 7 bases and J 5 bases, leaving 14 bases between the germline ends. Germline V gene data show CDR1 as MNHNY and CDR2 as SVGAGI (reference sequence). The CDR3 has 13 amino acids.

The V call is TRBV30, the J call TRBJ2-3; TRBD2 might be the D (6 bases). The CDR3 is 15 residues long. The germline CDR1 and CDR2 sequences are GTSNPN and SVGIG (reference sequence). V lost 2 bases, J lost 6 bases, and 18 bases lay in between. For the CDR3, the DNA is TGTGCCTGGAGTAGCGGGTCATACCACACTGATACGCAGTATTTT. Amino acid sequence: CAWSSGSYHTDTQYF.

This chain joins TRBV10-1 and TRBJ2-2; 11 positions match TRBD2. This CDR3 region has 14 residues. The trim removed 6 bases at V and 3 bases at J, leaving 0 bases unmatched. Germline assignment: CDR1 WNHNN and CDR2 SYGVQD (reference sequence). DNA of the CDR3: TGCGCCAGCAGGACTAGCGGGGACACCGGGGAGCTGTTTTTT. This encodes CASRTSGDTGELFF.

DNA for the CDR3: TGTGCCAGCAGCTTAGTTCTCAGAAGCTCTGGGGCCAACGTCCTGACTTTC. This sequence encodes CASSLVLRSSGANVLTF. The chain uses TRBV7-2 and TRBJ2-6; D uncertain. The CDR3 consists of 17 residues. From germline, CDR1 is SGHTA and CDR2 FQGNSA. V lost 1 base and J lost 0, with 10 bases in between.

The chain employs TRBV29-1 and TRBJ2-3; 11 nucleotides align to TRBD1. Germline loops: CDR1 SQVTM, CDR2 ANQGSEA. With V trimmed by 4 bases and J by 4 bases, 4 bases remained unmatched. This CDR3 spans 14 amino acids. The CDR3 bases are TGCAGCGTTGTGGACAGGGGGCGGGCAGATACGCAGTATTTT. This sequence encodes CSVVDRGRADTQYF.

This clone was seen only once. This chain joins TRBV5-4 and TRBJ1-2, with D possibly being TRBD1 (6 bases). V was clipped by 2 bases and J by 4 bases, with 12 bases between them. Germline V gives CDR1 SGHNT, CDR2 YYREEE (reference sequence). CDR3 length: 14 residues. The CDR3 sequence is CASSLGGEAYGYTF. The CDR3 nucleotides are TGTGCCAGCAGCTTAGGGGGGGAGGCCTATGGCTACACCTTC. The full variable domain, rest sourced from reference TRBV5-4 and TRBJ1-2, is ETGVTQSPTHLIKTRGQQVTLRCSSQSGHNTVSWYQQALGQGPQFIFQYYREEENGRGNFPPRFSGLQFPNYSSELNVNALELDDSALYLCASSLGGEAYGYTFGSGTRLTVV.

This clone came up a few times. The V gene is TRBV9, the J gene TRBJ2-1; perhaps TRBD1 as D (6 bases). V gave up 4 bases and J gave up 1 base, with 15 bases separating them. Germline values: CDR1 SGDLS, CDR2 YYNGEE. This CDR3 has 16 residues. The CDR3 protein is CASSSTDRLSYNEQFF. The CDR3 DNA reads TGTGCCAGCAGCTCCACAGACAGGTTGTCCTACAATGAGCAGTTCTTC.

J is TRBJ1-5 and V is TRBV10-3; no firm D call. This CDR3 has 17 amino acids. V gave up 0 bases and J gave up 4 bases, with 16 bases separating them. Germline loops: CDR1 ENHRY, CDR2 SYGVKD. The CDR3 reads CAISESILSQKNQPQHF. The CDR3 DNA reads TGTGCCATCAGTGAGTCGATTCTCTCCCAGAAGAATCAGCCCCAGCATTTT.

The J gene is TRBJ1-1, the V gene TRBV5-1; 11 nucleotides match TRBD1. From germline, CDR1 is SGHRS and CDR2 YFSETQ. The CDR3 totals 13 residues. The trim removed 7 bases at V and 7 bases at J, leaving 6 bases unmatched. CDR3 bases: TGCGCCAGCGCCCCAGGGACAGGGGGTGAAGCTTTCTTT. Its translation is CASAPGTGGEAFF.

This chain uses TRBV7-2 with TRBJ2-3; D possibly corresponds to TRBD2 (7 bases). Germline CDR1 is SGHTA and CDR2 is FQGNSA. Trimming took off 4 bases at V and 6 bases at J, with 17 bases between the two ends. The CDR3 spans 15 residues. The CDR3 nucleotides are TGTGCCAGCAGCTACCCGGGGGGCCTAGGGGATACGCAGTATTTT. As protein: CASSYPGGLGDTQYF.

The chain couples TRBV5-1 to TRBJ2-4; 7 nucleotides align to TRBD1. The V gene end was trimmed by 1 base and the J gene end by 6 bases; junction bases not matched to a gene: 1. CDR3 length: 13 residues. Germline CDR1 SGHRS, CDR2 YFSETQ. In nucleotides, the CDR3 is TGCGCCAGCAGCTTGAGGACAGGAAACATTCAGTACTTC. Its protein product is CASSLRTGNIQYF.

This clone was found a few times. This sequence joins TRBV5-6 and TRBJ1-1; 11 bases map to TRBD1. V was pared by 0 bases and J by 5 bases, with 3 bases of the junction left unmatched. CDR1 SGHDT and CDR2 YYEEEE come from the germline V gene. This CDR3 contains 15 residues. CDR3: CASSLGGTGGTEAFF. The CDR3, as DNA: TGTGCCAGCAGCTTGGGAGGGACAGGGGGTACTGAAGCTTTCTTT.

CDR3 protein: CASSQQGPTQYF. The CDR3 DNA follows: TGTGCCAGCAGCCAACAGGGACCTACGCAGTATTTT. The genes are TRBV27 and TRBJ2-3; maybe TRBD1 (6 bases). The V gene's germline CDR1 is MNHEY and CDR2 SMNVEV (reference sequence). V lost 6 bases, J lost 8 bases, and 12 bases lay in between. This CDR3 has 12 residues.

This chain links TRBV6-5 with TRBJ2-5; 8 bases fit TRBD2. CDR3 size: 16 residues. V dropped 0 bases and J dropped 1; count of bases not matched to a gene: 4. Germline lookup yields CDR1 MNHEY and CDR2 SVGAGI. The DNA of the CDR3 is TGTGCCAGCAGTTACTCCGCCAGCGGGGGCCAAGAGACCCAGTACTTC. Its protein product is CASSYSASGGQETQYF.

The CDR3 nucleotides read TGCGCCAGCAGCTTGGGACTAGCGGGGGCCCGAAATGAGCAGTTCTTC. This codes for CASSLGLAGARNEQFF. The gene calls are TRBV5-1 and TRBJ2-1; 12 bases map to TRBD2. Germline lookup yields CDR1 SGHRS and CDR2 YFSETQ. CDR3 length: 16 amino acids. J lost 7 bases, V lost 0 bases, and 5 bases had no gene match.

The rearrangement uses TRBV4-1 and TRBJ2-3, with D possibly matching TRBD2 (7 bases). Germline V gives CDR1 MGHRA, CDR2 YSYEKL. The CDR3 totals 17 residues. Trimming removed 1 base at V and 2 bases at J, with 16 bases between. The CDR3: CASSQGRGGGATDTQYF. Written as DNA, the CDR3 is TGCGCCAGCAGCCAAGGGCGTGGGGGGGGCGCCACAGATACGCAGTATTTT.

The J gene is TRBJ1-4, the V gene TRBV6-1; TRBD1 might be the D (5 bases). V was pared by 7 bases and J by 10 bases, with 13 bases between. The germline V gene has CDR1 MNHNS and CDR2 SASEGT. This CDR3 is 12 amino acids long. CDR3 nucleotides: TGTGCCAGCATCACGGGGGGGGGAAAACTGTTTTTT. This sequence encodes CASITGGGKLFF.

The V and J genes are TRBV6-1 and TRBJ1-2, with 8 positions matching TRBD1. This CDR3 region has 14 residues. Germline trimming cut 3 bases from V and 4 bases from J; bases unmatched to any gene: 4. Germline V gene sequence: CDR1 MNHNS, CDR2 SASEGT. CDR3 loop: CASSEDRVPYGYTF. The DNA for the CDR3 is TGTGCCAGCAGTGAGGACAGGGTCCCCTATGGCTACACCTTC.

The J gene is TRBJ1-2, the V gene TRBV5-1, with D perhaps matching TRBD1 (6 bases). Germline V gives CDR1 SGHRS, CDR2 YFSETQ. Trimming removed 2 bases at V and 8 bases at J, with 13 bases between. The CDR3 length is 13 residues. The CDR3 spells CASSLTRGRGYTF. The CDR3 DNA is TGCGCCAGCAGCTTAACCAGGGGAAGAGGCTACACCTTC.

The V and J genes are TRBV6-6 and TRBJ2-7; 9 nucleotides match TRBD1. The CDR3 contains 14 residues. V was clipped by 6 bases and J by 5 bases; unmatched bases: 8. Germline values: CDR1 MNHNY, CDR2 SVGAGI (reference sequence). CDR3 bases: TGTGCCAGCAGCATGGGACAGGGCAAGCACGAGCAGTACTTC. The encoded protein is CASSMGQGKHEQYF.

This clone has only a few counts. The chain couples TRBV18 to TRBJ1-4, with 11 bases aligning to TRBD1. J was trimmed by 8 bases and V by 8 bases; bases with no gene match: 7. In germline, CDR1 is KGHSH, CDR2 LQKENI. The CDR3 extends over 14 amino acids. The CDR3 DNA reads as TGTGCCAGCCGACCGGGACAGGGGGGAGAAAAACTGTTTTTT. This encodes CASRPGQGGEKLFF.

The V and J genes are TRBV29-1 and TRBJ2-7; TRBD2 aligns across 10 bases. Germline CDR1 is SQVTM and CDR2 is ANQGSEA. There are 15 residues in the CDR3. Trimming removed 7 bases from V and 2 bases from J; junction bases left unmatched: 11. CDR3 nucleotides: TGCAGCGCACACTTAGCGGGGGGAAGCCCCTACGAGCAGTACTTC. This codes for CSAHLAGGSPYEQYF.

This chain uses TRBV19 with TRBJ2-7, with D possibly matching TRBD1 (7 bases). CDR3 length: 15 amino acids. Trimming cost V 3 bases and J 0 bases, with 12 bases left between them. Looked up from germline, CDR1 is LNHDA and CDR2 is SQIVND (reference sequence). The CDR3 is CASSMEGALSYEQYF. Here the CDR3 DNA reads TGTGCCAGTAGTATGGAGGGGGCCCTCTCCTACGAGCAGTACTTC. Full variable domain (rest looked up from reference TRBV19 and TRBJ2-7): DGGITQSPKYLFRKEGQNVTLSCEQNLNHDAMYWYRQDPGQGLRLIYYSQIVNDFQKGDIAEGYSVSREKKESFPLTVTSAQKNPTAFYLCASSMEGALSYEQYFGPGTRLTVT.

The chain couples TRBV5-1 to TRBJ2-6, with a possible D match to TRBD1 (5 bases). Germline V gene sequence: CDR1 SGHRS, CDR2 YFSETQ. The V gene lost 4 bases and the J gene lost 4 bases, with 18 bases spanning the gap. The length of the CDR3 is 17 residues. CDR3 region: CASSEISAGSGANVLTF. The CDR3 DNA sequence: TGCGCCAGCAGCGAAATCTCGGCAGGGTCCGGGGCCAACGTCCTGACTTTC.

CDR3: CSVGGSGVSSYNEQFF. The CDR3 nucleotides read TGCAGCGTTGGGGGGAGCGGGGTCAGCTCCTACAATGAGCAGTTCTTC. The rearrangement uses TRBV29-1 and TRBJ2-1; the match to TRBD2 covers 7 bases. The CDR3 totals 16 residues. The junction had 9 bases not matched to a gene; V was cut back by 4 bases and J by 0 bases. Germline CDR1 reads SQVTM; CDR2 reads ANQGSEA.

The chain couples TRBV28 to TRBJ1-4; D gene ambiguous. V was clipped by 3 bases and J by 8 bases, with 16 bases between them. The length of the CDR3 is 15 residues. CDR1 MDHEN and CDR2 SYDVKM come from the germline V gene. CDR3 nucleotides: TGTGCCAGCAGTTTGCCCCTTTTGGGCGAGGAAAAACTGTTTTTT. Translated: CASSLPLLGEEKLFF.

The gene calls are TRBV19 and TRBJ2-7; weak D call: TRBD2 (5 bases). CDR3 length: 15 amino acids. V shed 6 bases and J shed 0 bases, with 15 bases lying between them. CDR1 and CDR2 from the germline V gene are LNHDA and SQIVND (reference sequence). DNA for the CDR3: TGTGCCAGTAGCAGAACGGACTTACGCTCCTACGAGCAGTACTTC. Translation gives CASSRTDLRSYEQYF. Together with reference TRBV19 and TRBJ2-7, the CDR3 gives the full variable domain: DGGITQSPKYLFRKEGQNVTLSCEQNLNHDAMYWYRQDPGQGLRLIYYSQIVNDFQKGDIAEGYSVSREKKESFPLTVTSAQKNPTAFYLCASSRTDLRSYEQYFGPGTRLTVT.

The chain uses TRBV30 and TRBJ2-1; 9 bases align to TRBD2. Losses at the gene ends were 3 bases for V and 4 bases for J; bases not matched to a gene: 4. The CDR3 sequence is 14 residues long. CDR1 is GTSNPN and CDR2 is SVGIG in the germline V gene (reference sequence). CDR3 in DNA: TGTGCCTGGAGCGAAGCGGGGGGTTACAATGAGCAGTTCTTC. It codes for CAWSEAGGYNEQFF.

The genes are TRBV5-1 and TRBJ1-4, with 7 positions matching TRBD1. Germline CDR1 SGHRS, CDR2 YFSETQ. The CDR3 contains 15 residues. Trimming removed 3 bases from V and 7 bases from J; junction bases left unmatched: 9. CDR3 nucleotides: TGCGCCAGCAGCTCTAGTCAGGGGGTTGGTGAAAAACTGTTTTTT. It translates to CASSSSQGVGEKLFF.